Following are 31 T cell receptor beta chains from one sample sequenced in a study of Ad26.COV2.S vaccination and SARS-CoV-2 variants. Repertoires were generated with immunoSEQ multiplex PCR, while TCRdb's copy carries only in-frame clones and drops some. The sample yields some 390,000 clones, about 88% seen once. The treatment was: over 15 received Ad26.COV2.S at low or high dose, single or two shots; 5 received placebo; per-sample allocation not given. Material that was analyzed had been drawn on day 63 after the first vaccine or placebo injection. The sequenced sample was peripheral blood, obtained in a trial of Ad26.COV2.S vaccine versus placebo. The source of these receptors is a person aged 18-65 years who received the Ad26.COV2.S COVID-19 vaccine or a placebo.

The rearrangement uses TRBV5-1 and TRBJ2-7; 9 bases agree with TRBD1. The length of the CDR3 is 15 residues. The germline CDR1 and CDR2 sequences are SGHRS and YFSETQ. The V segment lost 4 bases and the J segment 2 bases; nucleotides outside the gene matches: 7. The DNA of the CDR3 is TGCGCCAGCAGCGTGGGACAGGGTGTGCCCTACGAGCAGTACTTC. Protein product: CASSVGQGVPYEQYF.

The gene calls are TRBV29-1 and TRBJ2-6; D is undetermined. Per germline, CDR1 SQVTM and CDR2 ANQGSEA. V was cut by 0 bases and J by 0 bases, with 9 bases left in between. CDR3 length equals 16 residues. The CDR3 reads CSVEDLDASGANVLTF. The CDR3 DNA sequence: TGCAGCGTTGAAGATCTCGACGCCTCTGGGGCCAACGTCCTGACTTTC.

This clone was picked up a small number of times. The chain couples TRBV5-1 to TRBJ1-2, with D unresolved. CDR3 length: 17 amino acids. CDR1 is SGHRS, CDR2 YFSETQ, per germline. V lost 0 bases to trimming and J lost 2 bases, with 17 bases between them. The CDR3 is CASSLDGVGPRNYGYTF. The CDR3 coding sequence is TGCGCCAGCAGCTTGGATGGGGTTGGGCCCAGAAACTATGGCTACACCTTC.

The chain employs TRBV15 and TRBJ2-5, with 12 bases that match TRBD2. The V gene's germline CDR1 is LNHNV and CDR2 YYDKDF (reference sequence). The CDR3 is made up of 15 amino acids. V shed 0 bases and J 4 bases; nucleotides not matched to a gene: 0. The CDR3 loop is CATSRETSGGETQYF. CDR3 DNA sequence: TGTGCCACCAGCAGAGAGACTAGCGGGGGAGAGACCCAGTACTTC.

CDR3 region: CASSLLGGGGTDTQYF. The DNA for the CDR3 is TGTGCCAGCAGTTTATTAGGTGGGGGGGGCACAGATACGCAGTATTTT. V and J are TRBV27 and TRBJ2-3; TRBD2 matches 7 bases. With 1 base clipped from V and 1 base from J, the junction kept 5 bases outside the gene matches. The CDR3 loop spans 16 amino acids. Looked up from germline, CDR1 is MNHEY and CDR2 is SMNVEV (reference sequence).

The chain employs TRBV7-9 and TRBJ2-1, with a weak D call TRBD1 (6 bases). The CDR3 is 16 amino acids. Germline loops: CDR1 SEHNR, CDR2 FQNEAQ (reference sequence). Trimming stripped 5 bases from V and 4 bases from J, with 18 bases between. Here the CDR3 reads CASSKSRDTKYNEQFF. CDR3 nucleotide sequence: TGTGCCAGCAGCAAATCCCGGGACACAAAATACAATGAGCAGTTCTTC.

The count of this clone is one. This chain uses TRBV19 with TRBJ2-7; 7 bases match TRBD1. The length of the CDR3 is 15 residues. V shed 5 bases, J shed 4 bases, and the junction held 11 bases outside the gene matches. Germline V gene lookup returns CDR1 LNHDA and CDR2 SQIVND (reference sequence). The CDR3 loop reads CASSAPGQTPYEQYF. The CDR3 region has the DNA TGTGCCAGTAGTGCCCCGGGACAGACCCCGTACGAGCAGTACTTC.

The DNA of the CDR3 is TGTGCCAGCAGTTATTTCGGAGAAAATGAAGCTTTCTTT. Protein sequence: CASSYFGENEAFF. The chain combines TRBV27 with TRBJ1-1; the D is unclear. Looked up from germline, CDR1 is MNHEY and CDR2 is SMNVEV (reference sequence). The CDR3 runs to 13 residues. The V end lost 4 bases, the J end lost 7 bases, and 13 bases lay between the germline ends.

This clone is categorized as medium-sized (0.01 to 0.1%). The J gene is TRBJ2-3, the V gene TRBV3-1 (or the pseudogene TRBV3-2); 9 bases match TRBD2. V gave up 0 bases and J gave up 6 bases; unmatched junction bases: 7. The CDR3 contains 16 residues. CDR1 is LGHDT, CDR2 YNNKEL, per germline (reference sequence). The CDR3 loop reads CASSQDRAGGPDTQYF. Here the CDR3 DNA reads TGTGCCAGCAGCCAAGATCGGGCGGGGGGGCCCGATACGCAGTATTTT.

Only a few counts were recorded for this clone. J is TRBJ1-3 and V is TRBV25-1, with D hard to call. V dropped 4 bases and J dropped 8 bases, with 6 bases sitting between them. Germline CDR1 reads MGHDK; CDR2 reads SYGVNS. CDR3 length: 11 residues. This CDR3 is CASSGGYTIYF. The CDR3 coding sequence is TGTGCCAGCAGTGGGGGTTACACCATATATTTT.

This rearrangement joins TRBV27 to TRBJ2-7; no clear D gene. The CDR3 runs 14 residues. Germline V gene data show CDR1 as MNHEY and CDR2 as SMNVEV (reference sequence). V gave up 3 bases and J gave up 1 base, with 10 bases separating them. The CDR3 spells CASSFNRLSYEQYF. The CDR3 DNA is TGTGCCAGCAGTTTTAACCGGCTGTCCTACGAGCAGTACTTC.

The CDR3 spells CASSRGLSDTQYF. The CDR3 coding sequence is TGTGCCAGCAGCCGGGGTTTATCCGATACGCAGTATTTT. The chain couples TRBV14 to TRBJ2-3; D is unclear. Germline CDR1 reads SGHDN; CDR2 reads FVKESK. V was trimmed by 4 bases and J by 6 bases, leaving 11 bases between them. The length of the CDR3 is 13 residues.

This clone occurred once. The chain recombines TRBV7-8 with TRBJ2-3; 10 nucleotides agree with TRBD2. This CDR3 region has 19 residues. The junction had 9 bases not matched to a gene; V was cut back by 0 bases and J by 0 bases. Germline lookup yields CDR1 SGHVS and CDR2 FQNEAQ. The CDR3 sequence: CASSLASSGGAASTDTQYF. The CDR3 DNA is TGTGCCAGCAGCTTAGCTTCCAGCGGGGGGGCCGCTAGCACAGATACGCAGTATTTT.

Here the CDR3 reads CASSLRTDELNTEAFF. As DNA, the CDR3 is TGTGCCAGTAGCCTCAGGACGGACGAATTGAACACTGAAGCTTTCTTT. The chain combines TRBV19 with TRBJ1-1; D is ambiguous. The CDR3 contains 16 residues. Trimming shortened V by 6 bases and J by 0 bases, and 17 bases separated the two germline ends. Per germline, CDR1 LNHDA and CDR2 SQIVND (reference sequence).

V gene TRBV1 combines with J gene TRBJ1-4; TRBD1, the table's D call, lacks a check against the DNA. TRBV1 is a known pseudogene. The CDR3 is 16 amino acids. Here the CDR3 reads CTSSPGPGQGDEKLFF. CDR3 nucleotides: TGCACCAGCAGCCCCGGCCCCGGACAGGGGGACGAAAAACTGTTTTTT.

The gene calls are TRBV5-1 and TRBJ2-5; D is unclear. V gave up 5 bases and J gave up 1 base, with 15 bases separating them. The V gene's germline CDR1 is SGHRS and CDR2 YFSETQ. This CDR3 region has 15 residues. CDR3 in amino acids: CASRDKGQAQETQYF. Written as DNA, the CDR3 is TGCGCCAGCAGAGATAAGGGCCAGGCCCAAGAGACCCAGTACTTC.

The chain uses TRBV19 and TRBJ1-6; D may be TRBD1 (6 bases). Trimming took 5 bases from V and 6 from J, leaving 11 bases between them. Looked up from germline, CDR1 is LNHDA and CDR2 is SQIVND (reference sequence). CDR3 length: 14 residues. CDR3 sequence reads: CASSPTGSNSPLHF. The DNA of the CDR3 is TGTGCCAGTAGTCCGACAGGCTCTAATTCACCCCTCCACTTT. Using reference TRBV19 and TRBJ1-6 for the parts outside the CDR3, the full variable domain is DGGITQSPKYLFRKEGQNVTLSCEQNLNHDAMYWYRQDPGQGLRLIYYSQIVNDFQKGDIAEGYSVSREKKESFPLTVTSAQKNPTAFYLCASSPTGSNSPLHFGNGTRLTVT.

DNA of the CDR3: TGTGCCAGCAAGGAGGGGGCTACCACAGATACGCAGTATTTT. This sequence encodes CASKEGATTDTQYF. The V gene is TRBV5-4, the J gene TRBJ2-3; D is possibly TRBD1 (7 bases). This CDR3 contains 14 residues. CDR1 and CDR2 (germline): SGHNT, YYREEE (reference sequence). V dropped 6 bases and J dropped 2 bases, with 13 bases sitting between them.

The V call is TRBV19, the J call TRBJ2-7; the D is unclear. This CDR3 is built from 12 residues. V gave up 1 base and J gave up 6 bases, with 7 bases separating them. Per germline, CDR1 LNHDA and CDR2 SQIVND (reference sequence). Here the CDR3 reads CASSIGRSEQYF. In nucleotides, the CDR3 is TGTGCCAGTAGTATAGGCCGCTCCGAGCAGTACTTC.

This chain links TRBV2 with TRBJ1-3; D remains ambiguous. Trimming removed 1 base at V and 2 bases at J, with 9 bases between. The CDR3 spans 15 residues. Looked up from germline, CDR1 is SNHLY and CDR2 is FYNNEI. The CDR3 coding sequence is TGTGCCAGCAGTGAAGTAAGTCAGACTGGAAACACCATATATTTT. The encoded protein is CASSEVSQTGNTIYF.

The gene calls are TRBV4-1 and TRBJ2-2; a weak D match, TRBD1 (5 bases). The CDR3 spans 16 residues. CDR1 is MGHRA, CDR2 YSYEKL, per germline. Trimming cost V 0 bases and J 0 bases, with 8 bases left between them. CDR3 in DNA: TGCGCCAGCAGCCAAGAAGCAGGGACGAACACCGGGGAGCTGTTTTTT. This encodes CASSQEAGTNTGELFF.

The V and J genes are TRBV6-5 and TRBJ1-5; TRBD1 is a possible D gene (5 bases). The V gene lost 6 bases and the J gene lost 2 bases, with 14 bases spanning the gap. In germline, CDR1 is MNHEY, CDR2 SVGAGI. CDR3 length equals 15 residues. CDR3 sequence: CASSREGEGNQPQHF. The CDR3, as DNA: TGTGCCAGCAGCAGGGAGGGCGAGGGCAATCAGCCCCAGCATTTT.

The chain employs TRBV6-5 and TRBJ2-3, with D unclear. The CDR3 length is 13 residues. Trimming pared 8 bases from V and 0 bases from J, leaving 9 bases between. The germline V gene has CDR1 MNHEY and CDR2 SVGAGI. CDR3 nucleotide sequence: TGTGCCAGCCTTTTGTACAGCACAGATACGCAGTATTTT. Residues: CASLLYSTDTQYF.

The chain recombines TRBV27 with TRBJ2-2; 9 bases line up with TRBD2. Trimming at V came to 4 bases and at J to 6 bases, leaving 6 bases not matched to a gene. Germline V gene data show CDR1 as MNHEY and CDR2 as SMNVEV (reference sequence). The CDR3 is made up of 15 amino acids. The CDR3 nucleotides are TGTGCCAGCAGTTGGGCTAGCGGGGTTTCCGGGGAGCTGTTTTTT. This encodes CASSWASGVSGELFF.

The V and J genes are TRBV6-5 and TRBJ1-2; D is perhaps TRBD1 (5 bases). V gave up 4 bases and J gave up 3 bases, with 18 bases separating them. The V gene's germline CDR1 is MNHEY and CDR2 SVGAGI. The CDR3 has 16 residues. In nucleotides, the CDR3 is TGTGCCAGCAGTTTATATCCAAGCGGGGGAGACTATGGCTACACCTTC. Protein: CASSLYPSGGDYGYTF.

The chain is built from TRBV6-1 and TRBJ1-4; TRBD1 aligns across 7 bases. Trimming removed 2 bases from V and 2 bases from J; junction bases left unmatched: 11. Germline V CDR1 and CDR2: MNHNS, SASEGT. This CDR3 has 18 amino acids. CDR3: CASSEWTTGFITNEKLFF. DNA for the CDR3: TGTGCCAGCAGTGAATGGACGACAGGGTTTATTACTAATGAAAAACTGTTTTTT.

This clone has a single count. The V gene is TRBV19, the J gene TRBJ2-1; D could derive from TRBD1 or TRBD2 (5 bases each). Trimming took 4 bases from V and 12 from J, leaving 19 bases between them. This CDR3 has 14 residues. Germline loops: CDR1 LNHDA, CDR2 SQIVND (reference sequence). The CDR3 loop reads CASSTQASPRGQFF. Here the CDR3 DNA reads TGTGCCAGTAGTACCCAGGCCTCGCCGAGGGGGCAGTTCTTC.

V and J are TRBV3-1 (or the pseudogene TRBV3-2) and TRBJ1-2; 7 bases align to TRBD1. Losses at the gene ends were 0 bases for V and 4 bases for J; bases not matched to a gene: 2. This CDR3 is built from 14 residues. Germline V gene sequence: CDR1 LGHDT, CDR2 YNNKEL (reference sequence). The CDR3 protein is CASSQDGTAYGYTF. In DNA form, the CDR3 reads TGTGCCAGCAGCCAAGACGGGACAGCCTATGGCTACACCTTC.

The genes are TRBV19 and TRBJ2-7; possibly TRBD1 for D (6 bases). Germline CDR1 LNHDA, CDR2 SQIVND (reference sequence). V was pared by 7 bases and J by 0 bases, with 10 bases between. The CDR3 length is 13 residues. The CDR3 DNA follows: TGTGCCAGTATGGGGACAACCTCCTACGAGCAGTACTTC. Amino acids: CASMGTTSYEQYF.

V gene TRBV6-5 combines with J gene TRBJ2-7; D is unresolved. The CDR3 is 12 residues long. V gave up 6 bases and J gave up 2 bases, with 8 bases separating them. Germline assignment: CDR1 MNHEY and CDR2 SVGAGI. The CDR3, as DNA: TGTGCCAGCAGGACACCCCCCTACGAGCAGTACTTC. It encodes CASRTPPYEQYF.

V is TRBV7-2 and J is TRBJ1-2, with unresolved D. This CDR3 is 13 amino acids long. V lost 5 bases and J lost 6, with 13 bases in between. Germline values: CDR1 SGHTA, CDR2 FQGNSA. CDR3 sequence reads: CASSMGRAHGYTF. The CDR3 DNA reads TGTGCCAGCAGCATGGGCCGGGCCCATGGCTACACCTTC.